The T cell receptor beta chain under discussion was sequenced for a study of blood T cells in healthy people across ages. This clonotype was seen only a few times. Its target is unknown. This CDR3 region has 16 residues. From germline, CDR1 is KGHSH and CDR2 LQKENI. Unmatched junction bases numbered 8, after V lost 6 bases and J lost 0 bases. Study outcomes and limitations: It was held that diversity estimates obtained from one million T cells represented underestimates. Age showed a roughly linear inverse relationship with TCR beta diversity per million T cells.

A J-beta primer mix and a sample-barcoded 5' primer were used in a second PCR of about 7 to 11 cycles. Sequencing yielded, for each sample, at least 3 million paired-end reads carrying CDR3. TCRdb reprocessed the 5' RACE reads with MiXCR, giving one entry per CDR3 protein. Altogether 1,500,000 or so distinct CDR3 sequences are present, approximately 59% being singletons, with the ten largest covering approximately 7%. Extraction yielded at least 6 micrograms of total RNA per sample. Material: blood. The TCR originated in a man between 18 and 29 years old in good health. The chain is built from TRBV18 and TRBJ2-7; 10 bases map to TRBD2. CDR3: CASSPGLADISYEQYF. CDR3 sequence (DNA): TGTGCCAGCTCCCCTGGACTAGCGGACATCTCCTACGAGCAGTACTTC.